The clone carrying this T cell receptor beta chain showed up many times. V was pared by 3 bases and J by 4 bases, with 10 bases between. Germline V CDR1 and CDR2: SGDLS, YYNGEE. The CDR3 is 14 residues long. The source of the sample is a study of blood T cell repertoires in COVID-19. Method: immunoSEQ multiplex PCR; TCRdb's copy keeps in-frame clones and lacks some. Among approximately 60,000 clones, approximately 80% were seen once, and the ten largest hold around 14%. During active infection, Seattle patients enrolled and were then monitored through disease. This TCR was recovered from a man aged 60 to 69 with COVID-19, enrolled during active disease. The chain joins TRBV9 to TRBJ2-2; possibly TRBD1 for D (6 bases). Sequenced input: peripheral blood. CDR3: CASSAGQITGELFF. In DNA form, the CDR3 reads TGTGCCAGCAGCGCAGGACAGATCACCGGGGAGCTGTTTTTT.